Listed below are T cell receptor beta chains from one sample, sequenced in a study of Graves' ophthalmopathy and Graves' hyperthyroidism. TCRdb re-analysed the multiplex PCR reads in MiXCR, keeping a single row per CDR3 protein. The sample lists under 800,000 distinct CDR3 sequences, roughly 20% occurring once. Sequencing was performed on peripheral blood. These receptors were collected from a woman under 30 with stable Graves' hyperthyroidism. Some clones in this sample may be carry-over from other donors' samples. The CDR3 runs from the conserved cysteine through the conserved F or W.

TRBV6-5 | CASMFRLYGYTF
TRBV7-2 | CASSFKADTEAFF
TRBV6-5 | CASSLVSNTGELFF
TRBV6-1 | CASGTGFGELFF
TRBV5-1 | CASSEVNTGELFF
TRBV10-3 | CAIQGDSSYEQYF
TRBV19 | CASRRLITGGLYGYTF
TRBV12-3/TRBV12-4 | CASSPGGGGTKNIQYF
TRBV28 | CASSTNEGDQETQYF
TRBV5-1 | CASSVEDRGRLYGYTF
TRBV5-1 | CASSLGGAEVSPQHF
TRBV6-1 | CASREGTRRTEAFF
TRBV27 | CASKSSGNPPRYEQYF
TRBV12-3/TRBV12-4 | CASSAWAYSQPQHF
TRBV3-1 | CASSPPMRNTEAFF
TRBV30 | CAWRYGSASPLHF
TRBV5-1 | CASSLMGQGWDKSGYTF
TRBV27 | CASLDRARETQYF
TRBV5-1 | CASSSGTGDYEQYF
TRBV29-1 | CSVDGRGLTETQYF
TRBV6-1 | CASSPPGLGETQYF
TRBV27 | CASSLTGGVRSPLHF
TRBV6-4 | CASSYVQGFYGYTF
TRBV24-1 | CATSDPGQDGNTIYF
TRBV28 | CASSPQVYEQYF
TRBV6-5 | CASSYSSGSSNEQYF
TRBV27 | CASSLFGRTSDEQYF
TRBV12-3/TRBV12-4 | CASSPGFQGEQYF
TRBV19 | CASTSRLGYTF
TRBV27 | CASGLGGNQYF
TRBV20-1 | CSARWGQGNTIYF
TRBV4-1 | CASSHDRGPSYEQYF
TRBV7-3 | CASSMTGGNSPLHF
TRBV27 | CASSWSGGSYEQYF
TRBV28 | CASRQTGAGGYTF
TRBV12-3/TRBV12-4 | CASRRGGWNTEAFF
TRBV12-3/TRBV12-4 | CASSMSGRRVGELFF
TRBV12-3/TRBV12-4 | CASSFSPPELAKNIKYF
TRBV7-8 | CASSSAPLAVTGELFF
TRBV6-1 | CASRRDRNSPLHF
TRBV14 | CASSQWGGTGFTYEQYF
TRBV12-3/TRBV12-4 | CASNSLISNTEAFF
TRBV12-3/TRBV12-4 | CASSLAGRGRRTEAFF
TRBV30 | CAWRRFYEQYF
TRBV7-2 | CASSLMEGHEQYF
TRBV13 | CASANGGGALNTEAFF
TRBV27 | CASSFSSGGASGELFF
TRBV3-1 | CASSHGRRDQPQHF
TRBV7-3 | CASSLRGPTGEQYF